Below, 22 T cell receptor beta chains from the same sample are listed, as sequenced in a study of blood T cell repertoires in COVID-19. Profiled with immunoSEQ multiplex PCR; TCRdb holds only in-frame clones, not every one. The sample lists 35,000 to 45,000 clones, about 90% occurring once. The sequenced material came from peripheral blood. The receptor source for this set is a man in his fifties or sixties with acute or convalescent COVID-19.

The V and J genes are TRBV7-2 and TRBJ2-1; the D gene is possibly TRBD2 (6 bases). CDR1 is SGHTA and CDR2 is FQGNSA in the germline V gene. CDR3 size: 16 residues. V shed 5 bases and J shed 0 bases, with 14 bases lying between them. The CDR3 nucleotides read TGTGCCAGCAGCCGGGTACGGGGGAGCTCCTACAATGAGCAGTTCTTC. Its protein product is CASSRVRGSSYNEQFF.

CDR3: CASSSGVEQPQHF. The CDR3 nucleotides are TGTGCCAGCAGTTCAGGGGTCGAGCAGCCCCAGCATTTT. This rearrangement joins TRBV6-5 to TRBJ1-5; a weak D match, TRBD1 (6 bases). Germline loops: CDR1 MNHEY, CDR2 SVGAGI. V was shortened by 4 bases and J by 7 bases, with 11 bases between the two germline ends. The length of the CDR3 is 13 residues.

The V and J genes are TRBV5-1 and TRBJ2-2, with 9 bases matching TRBD2. This CDR3 is 16 amino acids long. V dropped 0 bases and J dropped 6; count of bases not matched to a gene: 6. Per the germline V gene, CDR1 is SGHRS and CDR2 is YFSETQ. The CDR3 spells CASSLDAGGRAGELFF. CDR3 DNA sequence: TGCGCCAGCAGCTTGGACGCGGGAGGGCGAGCCGGGGAGCTGTTTTTT. The full variable domain, completed using reference TRBV5-1 and TRBJ2-2, is KAGVTQTPRYLIKTRGQQVTLSCSPISGHRSVSWYQQTPGQGLQFLFEYFSETQRNKGNFPGRFSGRQFSNSRSEMNVSTLELGDSALYLCASSLDAGGRAGELFFGEGSRLTVL.

This sequence joins TRBV29-1 and TRBJ2-7; TRBD1 is a possible D gene (6 bases). V shed 4 bases and J shed 2 bases, with 15 bases lying between them. Germline V lookup: CDR1 SQVTM, CDR2 ANQGSEA. The CDR3 contains 14 residues. This CDR3 reads CSVAIRDTTYEQYF. The CDR3 region has the DNA TGCAGCGTTGCTATCCGGGACACGACCTACGAGCAGTACTTC.

This chain links TRBV21-1 with TRBJ1-6. TRBV21-1 has pseudogene status. This CDR3 is built from 16 residues. The CDR3 is CASSKGGSSYNSPLHF. As DNA, the CDR3 is TGTGCCAGCAGCAAGGGGGGAAGCTCCTATAATTCACCCCTCCACTTT.

The chain recombines TRBV30 with TRBJ2-1; D possibly corresponds to TRBD1 (6 bases). The CDR3 loop spans 13 amino acids. Deletions cut 2 bases from V and 9 bases from J, with 14 bases between. Germline assignment: CDR1 GTSNPN and CDR2 SVGIG (reference sequence). The DNA of the CDR3 is TGTGCCTGGAGTCAGGGGCTAACCGGTGAGCAGTTCTTC. Residues: CAWSQGLTGEQFF. Looking up the rest from reference TRBV30 and TRBJ2-1 gives the full variable domain: SQTIHQWPATLVQPVGSPLSLECTVEGTSNPNLYWYRQAAGRGLQLLFYSVGIGQISSEVPQNLSASRPQDRQFILSSKKLLLSDSGFYLCAWSQGLTGEQFFGPGTRLTVL.

V usage is TRBV19 and J usage is TRBJ2-1; 7 bases are shared with TRBD2. The V gene end was trimmed by 7 bases and the J gene end by 9 bases; junction bases not matched to a gene: 9. The CDR3 sequence is 13 residues long. CDR1 and CDR2 (germline): LNHDA, SQIVND (reference sequence). CDR3 nucleotides: TGTGCCAGTACAGGACTAGTGGCCAGTGAGCAGTTCTTC. It specifies CASTGLVASEQFF. The entire variable domain, with the rest obtained from reference TRBV19 and TRBJ2-1, is as follows: DGGITQSPKYLFRKEGQNVTLSCEQNLNHDAMYWYRQDPGQGLRLIYYSQIVNDFQKGDIAEGYSVSREKKESFPLTVTSAQKNPTAFYLCASTGLVASEQFFGPGTRLTVL.

J is TRBJ2-2 and V is TRBV27, with 13 nucleotides matching TRBD2. After removal of 6 bases from V and 6 bases from J, the junction contained 10 bases not matched to a gene. Per germline, CDR1 MNHEY and CDR2 SMNVEV (reference sequence). There are 17 residues in the CDR3. The CDR3 loop reads CASSWTSGRSLAGELFF. The CDR3, as DNA: TGTGCCAGCAGCTGGACTAGCGGGAGATCCCTCGCCGGGGAGCTGTTTTTT.

The chain employs TRBV19 and TRBJ2-3; 10 positions agree with TRBD2. The CDR3 consists of 16 residues. Germline V CDR1 and CDR2: LNHDA, SQIVND (reference sequence). The V gene end was trimmed by 3 bases and the J gene end by 3 bases; junction bases not matched to a gene: 6. The CDR3 here is CASSIGTSARTDTQYF. In nucleotides, the CDR3 is TGTGCCAGTAGTATTGGGACTAGCGCTCGTACAGATACGCAGTATTTT.

The table lists this clone with a few counts. An end of the junction does not agree with germline; a read error may underlie this. The rearrangement uses TRBV29-1 and TRBJ1-1; D is uncertain. This CDR3 has 12 amino acids. The germline gives CDR1 SQVTM, CDR2 ANQGSEA. The CDR3 DNA is TGCAGCGCTGAAGGAGACTTACTAGGAGCTTTCTTT. The encoded protein is CSAEGDLLGAFF. Based on the CDR3 plus reference TRBV29-1 and TRBJ1-1, the full variable domain is SAVISQKPSRDICQRGTSLTIQCQVDSQVTMMFWYRQQPGQSLTLIATANQGSEATYESGFVIDKFPISRPNLTFSTLTVSNMSPEDSSIYLCSAEGDLLGAFFGQGTRLTVV.

The chain couples TRBV10-2 to TRBJ1-2; 7 nucleotides agree with TRBD1. V trimming: 4 bases; J trimming: 3 bases; junction bases outside the gene matches: 8. Germline V lookup: CDR1 WSHSY, CDR2 SAAADI. This CDR3 spans 15 amino acids. This CDR3 reads CASSGLAGGDYGYTF. In nucleotides, the CDR3 is TGCGCCAGCAGTGGACTGGCAGGGGGAGACTATGGCTACACCTTC.

The chain recombines TRBV19 with TRBJ2-4; 7 bases line up with TRBD1. CDR3 length equals 13 residues. V shed 5 bases and J 8 bases; nucleotides not matched to a gene: 6. The germline V gene encodes CDR1 LNHDA and CDR2 SQIVND (reference sequence). CDR3 nucleotides: TGTGCCAGTAGTCGACGACAGGGTGACATTCAGTACTTC. Protein: CASSRRQGDIQYF.

The V gene is TRBV28, the J gene TRBJ2-7, with D unclear. V was shortened by 6 bases and J by 6 bases, with 6 bases between the two germline ends. This CDR3 is built from 10 residues. Germline assignment: CDR1 MDHEN and CDR2 SYDVKM. CDR3 nucleotides: TGTGCCAGCAGGCGCGGCGAGCAGTACTTC. Its translation is CASRRGEQYF.

V and J are TRBV2 and TRBJ2-3, with 8 bases that match TRBD2. The germline CDR1 and CDR2 sequences are SNHLY and FYNNEI. V trimming: 2 bases; J trimming: 1 base; junction bases outside the gene matches: 2. This CDR3 contains 15 residues. The CDR3 loop is CASSELAGRTDTQYF. The DNA for the CDR3 is TGTGCCAGCAGTGAACTAGCGGGCCGCACAGATACGCAGTATTTT.

The chain couples TRBV6-4 to TRBJ1-2; 7 positions match TRBD1. Germline V gene sequence: CDR1 MRHNA, CDR2 SNTAGT. Trimming cost V 2 bases and J 7 bases; bases outside gene matches: 10. The CDR3 is made up of 15 amino acids. The CDR3 loop reads CASSDTPDRAGGYTF. The CDR3 DNA sequence: TGTGCCAGCAGTGACACCCCAGACAGGGCTGGTGGCTACACCTTC.

The chain uses TRBV2 and TRBJ1-4; the D is unclear. V lost 4 bases and J lost 8, with 11 bases in between. This CDR3 region has 13 residues. Germline CDR1 reads SNHLY; CDR2 reads FYNNEI. CDR3 bases: TGTGCCAGCAGTGTGAGGGCCCGGGAAAAACTGTTTTTT. Its protein is CASSVRAREKLFF.

J is TRBJ2-2 and V is TRBV28; 13 bases align to TRBD2. This CDR3 spans 20 amino acids. Germline assignment: CDR1 MDHEN and CDR2 SYDVKM. With 6 bases clipped from V and 1 base from J, the junction kept 14 bases outside the gene matches. The CDR3 coding sequence is TGTGCCAGCAGATACACCGGGACTAGCGGGATCTTGGGGAACACCGGGGAGCTGTTTTTT. Translating gives CASRYTGTSGILGNTGELFF. The full variable domain, with the rest looked up from reference TRBV28 and TRBJ2-2, is DVKVTQSSRYLVKRTGEKVFLECVQDMDHENMFWYRQDPGLGLRLIYFSYDVKMKEKGDIPEGYSVSREKKERFSLILESASTNQTSMYLCASRYTGTSGILGNTGELFFGEGSRLTVL.

This sequence joins TRBV10-2 and TRBJ2-2, with 10 bases aligning to TRBD2. Germline lookup yields CDR1 WSHSY and CDR2 SAAADI. This CDR3 contains 15 residues. V shed 7 bases, J shed 7 bases, and the junction held 9 bases outside the gene matches. CDR3 sequence (DNA): TGCGCCAGCATGAGCGGGAGGGCCGGGTACGGGGAGCTGTTTTTT. Translated, it gives CASMSGRAGYGELFF.

This clone was recorded a few times. The genes are TRBV11-3 and TRBJ1-2, with a weak D call TRBD1 (6 bases). The CDR3 is 16 amino acids. Germline CDR1 reads SGHNT; CDR2 reads YENEEA. V dropped 0 bases and J dropped 1 base, with 12 bases sitting between them. CDR3: CASSLEGRGGNYGYTF. Here the CDR3 DNA reads TGTGCCAGCAGCTTAGAGGGCAGAGGGGGTAACTATGGCTACACCTTC.

The V gene is TRBV20-1, the J gene TRBJ2-1; 9 bases are a match to TRBD2. Germline lookup yields CDR1 DFQATT and CDR2 SNEGSKA (reference sequence). The junction had 4 bases not matched to a gene; V was cut back by 3 bases and J by 4 bases. This CDR3 spans 14 amino acids. CDR3 in DNA: TGCAGTGCTAGTCGCGGGAGGGGGTACAATGAGCAGTTCTTC. Its protein product is CSASRGRGYNEQFF.

This chain uses TRBV19 with TRBJ1-2, with 7 bases aligning to TRBD1. CDR1 LNHDA and CDR2 SQIVND come from the germline V gene (reference sequence). The CDR3 is made up of 14 amino acids. V lost 6 bases and J lost 8; bases outside the gene matches: 12. The CDR3 coding sequence is TGTGCCAGTAGGCCGCAGGGGGTTGGAGGCGGCTACACCTTC. Protein product: CASRPQGVGGGYTF.

This sequence joins TRBV5-1 and TRBJ1-2, with no clear D. CDR1 SGHRS and CDR2 YFSETQ come from the germline V gene. Between the trimmed V and J ends, which lost 0 bases and 4 bases, there was a span of 10 bases. This CDR3 has 14 amino acids. DNA for the CDR3: TGCGCCAGCAGCTTGGGCCAGAGCGGCTATGGCTACACCTTC. Protein: CASSLGQSGYGYTF.